The T cell receptor beta chain under discussion was sequenced for a study of graft-versus-host responses after intestinal transplantation. Background on the study: Multivisceral, liver-intestinal, or isolated intestinal grafts were transplanted into recipients.

Trimming left V 2 bases short and J 2 bases short, with 6 bases between. Germline V gene lookup returns CDR1 LGHNT and CDR2 FRNRAP. The CDR3 spans 13 residues. TCRdb keeps only in-frame clones here, not all; method: immunoSEQ multiplex PCR. The table has some 90,000 clones, 90% seen once. General observations from the study: The recipient marrow held GvH clones, and some of them showed up first in ileum or blood. Clonal ratios of graft-versus-host to host-versus-graft in allografts were high for patients exhibiting graft-donor T cell macrochimerism.

As to this clone: Its target is unknown.

This TCR was recovered from a human donor who received an intestinal transplant. The chain has TRBV12-5 and TRBJ1-1; no definite D call. The specimen was unstimulated CD4+ T cells sorted from spleen or lymph node cells, collected before intestinal transplant. This chain's CDR3 is CASGLFLNTEAFF. The CDR3 coding sequence is TGTGCTAGTGGTTTGTTCCTTAACACTGAAGCTTTCTTT.